The 29 T cell receptor beta chains below come from one sample, sequenced in a study of CD4 T cells in relation to SARS-CoV-2 and coronaviruses. The table came from immunoSEQ multiplex PCR; TCRdb's copy has only in-frame clones and leaves some out. The repertoire consists of 20,000 to 25,000 clones, with roughly 66% occurring once and the leading ten covering approximately 11%. Their target antigens are unknown. Unexposed donor CD4+ T cells date from about 2011-2018, before the COVID-19 pandemic. Isolation of CD4+ T cells took place after nine to ten days in culture. Sequencing was performed on CD4+ T cells from PBMCs, cultured in vitro. Receptors originate from a human donor in good health.

The sample holds a few counts of this clone. The genes are TRBV27 and TRBJ1-6; the match to TRBD1 covers 8 bases. CDR1 is MNHEY, CDR2 SMNVEV, per germline (reference sequence). The CDR3 has 13 amino acids. The J segment lost 7 bases and the V segment lost 5 bases, leaving 1 base of the junction unmatched. CDR3 residues: CASSRQGNSPLHF. In nucleotides, the CDR3 is TGTGCCAGCAGTCGACAGGGGAATTCACCCCTCCACTTT.

This clone occurred once. The chain combines TRBV9 with TRBJ2-7; D might be TRBD2 (7 bases). The V gene's germline CDR1 is SGDLS and CDR2 YYNGEE. Trimming removed 0 bases at V and 0 bases at J, with 13 bases between. This CDR3 spans 16 amino acids. The CDR3 region is CASSVATGGVSYEQYF. CDR3 nucleotide sequence: TGTGCCAGCAGCGTAGCTACGGGGGGCGTCTCCTACGAGCAGTACTTC.

The gene calls are TRBV6-5 and TRBJ2-7; 10 nucleotides line up with TRBD1. V lost 0 bases to trimming and J lost 7 bases; unmatched junction nucleotides: 9. The CDR3 runs to 16 residues. Germline CDR1 MNHEY, CDR2 SVGAGI. CDR3: CASSYSWTGGPVEQYF. The CDR3 coding sequence is TGTGCCAGCAGTTACTCGTGGACAGGGGGGCCTGTTGAGCAGTACTTC.

In nucleotides, the CDR3 is TGTGCCAGCAGCCCGGCGGGGACAGGGGTTTCACCCCTCCACTTT. Translation gives CASSPAGTGVSPLHF. The V call is TRBV5-4, the J call TRBJ1-6; 10 positions agree with TRBD1. Germline trimming cut 4 bases from V and 9 bases from J; bases unmatched to any gene: 7. The length of the CDR3 is 15 residues. From germline, CDR1 is SGHNT and CDR2 YYREEE (reference sequence).

V and J are TRBV7-8 and TRBJ2-7; tentatively, D is TRBD1 (5 bases). The germline V gene has CDR1 SGHVS and CDR2 FQNEAQ. The CDR3 covers 14 residues. Trimming cost V 2 bases and J 4 bases, with 12 bases left between them. CDR3 in amino acids: CASSLSQGGYEQYF. As DNA, the CDR3 is TGTGCCAGCAGCTTATCCCAGGGTGGGTACGAGCAGTACTTC.

CDR3 DNA sequence: TGTGCCAGCAGCCGGGACAGGGCGGAGACCCAGTACTTC. Amino acid sequence: CASSRDRAETQYF. This sequence joins TRBV11-1 and TRBJ2-5, with 9 bases aligning to TRBD1. This CDR3 has 13 residues. The V and J ends lost 5 bases and 5 bases, in that order; junction bases with no gene match: 3. Germline V gives CDR1 SGHAT, CDR2 FQDESV (reference sequence).

The chain combines TRBV19 with TRBJ1-1; D is perhaps TRBD1 (6 bases). V lost 7 bases and J lost 5, with 17 bases in between. Germline V gives CDR1 LNHDA, CDR2 SQIVND (reference sequence). The CDR3 is made up of 14 amino acids. In DNA, the CDR3 is TGTGCCAGTACCTGGAGGGGGAGAGGGACTGAAGCTTTCTTT. It specifies CASTWRGRGTEAFF.

The chain combines TRBV7-8 with TRBJ2-1; no reliable D call. Trimming took 0 bases from V and 3 from J, leaving 12 bases between them. The CDR3 is 16 residues long. Germline V gene lookup returns CDR1 SGHVS and CDR2 FQNEAQ. The CDR3, as DNA: TGTGCCAGCAGCTTAGCCCGACCAAGCTACTACAATGAGCAGTTCTTC. Its translation: CASSLARPSYYNEQFF.

The chain recombines TRBV9 with TRBJ2-3; D is perhaps TRBD2 (5 bases). There are 12 residues in the CDR3. The germline V and J ends were trimmed by 0 bases and 9 bases, with 8 bases remaining between them. The germline CDR1 and CDR2 sequences are SGDLS and YYNGEE. The CDR3 loop is CASSVERGTQYF. The CDR3 bases are TGTGCCAGCAGCGTAGAGCGCGGGACGCAGTATTTT.

J is TRBJ2-3 and V is TRBV9; 9 nucleotides match TRBD2. This CDR3 has 18 residues. Germline V gene lookup returns CDR1 SGDLS and CDR2 YYNGEE. The V gene end was trimmed by 0 bases and the J gene end by 7 bases; junction bases not matched to a gene: 15. The CDR3 region is CASSVATAGGPSAHTQYF. The CDR3 DNA reads as TGTGCCAGCAGCGTAGCTACGGCGGGAGGGCCTAGTGCACATACGCAGTATTTT.

This chain connects TRBV18 to TRBJ2-1; D may be TRBD1 or TRBD2 (5 bases each). The CDR3 has 15 amino acids. V was pared by 0 bases and J by 10 bases, with 16 bases between. Germline V gene lookup returns CDR1 KGHSH and CDR2 LQKENI. The CDR3 coding sequence is TGTGCCAGCTCACCACCCCTGGGGGACCCACCAGAGCAGTTCTTC. Protein: CASSPPLGDPPEQFF.

The rearrangement uses TRBV11-1 and TRBJ2-7; TRBD2 is a possible D gene (6 bases). CDR1 SGHAT and CDR2 FQDESV come from the germline V gene (reference sequence). Between the trimmed V and J ends, which lost 4 bases and 4 bases, there was a span of 14 bases. This CDR3 is 14 amino acids long. Written as DNA, the CDR3 is TGTGCCAGCAGCTCAGGAGGGGTCCGGTACGAGCAGTACTTC. Amino acids: CASSSGGVRYEQYF.

This chain joins TRBV29-1 and TRBJ2-5; D might be TRBD2 (6 bases). This CDR3 is 17 amino acids long. The V end lost 6 bases, the J end lost 1 base, and 24 bases lay between the germline ends. CDR1 and CDR2 (germline): SQVTM, ANQGSEA. CDR3 nucleotides: TGCAGCGTAGGCGGTACCTTTTCCGGGAGACCCCAAGAGACCCAGTACTTC. Translated, it gives CSVGGTFSGRPQETQYF.

The chain couples TRBV7-9 to TRBJ2-6, with D unresolved. CDR1 is SEHNR, CDR2 FQNEAQ, per germline (reference sequence). Trimming left V 5 bases short and J 7 bases short, with 15 bases between. This CDR3 spans 15 amino acids. The CDR3 spells CASSTPPGRANVLTF. CDR3 nucleotides: TGTGCCAGCAGCACCCCACCGGGCCGTGCCAACGTCCTGACTTTC.

This chain joins TRBV7-9 and TRBJ1-4; D gene unclear. Trimming shortened V by 5 bases and J by 0 bases, and 7 bases separated the two germline ends. The CDR3 runs to 14 residues. Germline V CDR1 and CDR2: SEHNR, FQNEAQ (reference sequence). CDR3 residues: CASSRAATNEKLFF. Here the CDR3 DNA reads TGTGCCAGCAGCAGAGCCGCAACTAATGAAAAACTGTTTTTT.

This clone was seen only a few times. The chain has TRBV5-1 and TRBJ2-1; 7 bases agree with TRBD2. CDR3 length equals 15 residues. Germline values: CDR1 SGHRS, CDR2 YFSETQ. Unmatched junction bases numbered 7, after V lost 4 bases and J lost 3 bases. The CDR3 sequence: CASSLVGGSYNEQFF. CDR3 nucleotides: TGCGCCAGCAGCCTGGTAGGCGGGAGCTACAATGAGCAGTTCTTC.

The V gene is TRBV5-5, the J gene TRBJ2-7; 7 nucleotides align to TRBD1. This CDR3 has 15 residues. Germline loops: CDR1 SGHKS, CDR2 YYEKEE (reference sequence). Unmatched junction bases numbered 10, after V lost 4 bases and J lost 3 bases. The CDR3 nucleotides are TGTGCCAGCAGCCGCGACCCGGGACAGCACTACGAGCAGTACTTC. Protein: CASSRDPGQHYEQYF.

V is TRBV21-1 and J is TRBJ2-7; the D call TRBD1 from the table was never checked on the DNA. TRBV21-1 corresponds to a pseudogene. The CDR3 totals 18 residues. The CDR3 DNA reads TGTGCCAGCAGCAAAGGGGCTTCAGACAGGGGGCCAATCCACGAGCAGTACTTC. Translated, it gives CASSKGASDRGPIHEQYF.

This clone came up a few times. The chain uses TRBV5-1 and TRBJ1-3, with D unclear. Germline CDR1 is SGHRS and CDR2 is YFSETQ. The CDR3 totals 15 residues. Trimming stripped 1 base from V and 2 bases from J, with 10 bases between. In DNA form, the CDR3 reads TGCGCCAGCAGCTTGATATCCGGGACTGGAAACACCATATATTTT. Protein: CASSLISGTGNTIYF.

This clone has only a few counts. The chain has TRBV10-3 and TRBJ2-6; no clear D. This CDR3 is 13 amino acids long. Germline assignment: CDR1 ENHRY and CDR2 SYGVKD. V lost 7 bases and J lost 7, with 11 bases in between. The CDR3 region is CAITGSAANVLTF. The CDR3 DNA reads TGTGCCATCACGGGCTCTGCCGCCAACGTCCTGACTTTC.

This clone was found once. The rearrangement links TRBV19 to TRBJ2-7; D may be TRBD1 (6 bases). Looked up from germline, CDR1 is LNHDA and CDR2 is SQIVND (reference sequence). The CDR3 length is 14 residues. V lost 6 bases to trimming and J lost 2 bases, with 14 bases between them. This CDR3 reads CASRTGSHPYEQYF. The CDR3 bases are TGTGCCAGTAGAACAGGGTCCCACCCCTACGAGCAGTACTTC.

The V call is TRBV18, the J call TRBJ1-2; D might be TRBD1 (5 bases). The CDR3 totals 15 residues. The V gene lost 6 bases and the J gene lost 4 bases, with 18 bases spanning the gap. Looked up from germline, CDR1 is KGHSH and CDR2 is LQKENI. The CDR3 reads CASSQDFDRSYGYTF. The CDR3 nucleotides read TGTGCCAGCTCCCAGGACTTTGACAGATCCTATGGCTACACCTTC.

CDR3 coding DNA: TGTGCCAGCAGGATGGGACAGGTTAATTCACCCCTCCACTTT. This encodes CASRMGQVNSPLHF. The J gene is TRBJ1-6, the V gene TRBV6-5, with 8 bases aligning to TRBD1. Looked up from germline, CDR1 is MNHEY and CDR2 is SVGAGI. V trimming: 6 bases; J trimming: 6 bases; junction bases outside the gene matches: 4. There are 14 residues in the CDR3.

V gene TRBV10-3 combines with J gene TRBJ2-5; TRBD2 aligns across 10 bases. This CDR3 is 15 amino acids long. The J segment lost 2 bases and the V segment lost 5 bases, leaving 5 bases of the junction unmatched. Per the germline V gene, CDR1 is ENHRY and CDR2 is SYGVKD. CDR3 bases: TGTGCCATCAGTCTAGCGGGAGCGCGACAAGAGACCCAGTACTTC. This translates into CAISLAGARQETQYF.

This chain joins TRBV24-1 and TRBJ1-1; 7 bases match TRBD1. The CDR3 runs 13 residues. V lost 11 bases to trimming and J lost 1 base; unmatched junction nucleotides: 6. Germline V CDR1 and CDR2: KGHDR, SFDVKD. The CDR3: CAIPGQPNTEAFF. DNA of the CDR3: TGTGCCATCCCGGGACAGCCGAACACTGAAGCTTTCTTT.

This rearrangement joins TRBV6-5 to TRBJ2-6, with TRBD1 matching over 7 bases. Losses at the gene ends were 2 bases for V and 0 bases for J; bases not matched to a gene: 1. The germline V gene encodes CDR1 MNHEY and CDR2 SVGAGI. The CDR3 is 16 amino acids. DNA of the CDR3: TGTGCCAGCAGTTACGGGACAGTCTCTGGGGCCAACGTCCTGACTTTC. It specifies CASSYGTVSGANVLTF.

This rearrangement joins TRBV19 to TRBJ2-1; tentative D call: TRBD2 (5 bases). The V end lost 7 bases, the J end lost 9 bases, and 19 bases lay between the germline ends. The CDR3 has 14 amino acids. Per the germline V gene, CDR1 is LNHDA and CDR2 is SQIVND (reference sequence). CDR3 nucleotide sequence: TGTGCCAGTACCGGGTTAGCGCCGTTGGGTGAGCAGTTCTTC. It yields the protein CASTGLAPLGEQFF.

V and J are TRBV4-3 and TRBJ2-5; D remains ambiguous. Germline values: CDR1 LGHNA, CDR2 YSLEER. Trimming left V 4 bases short and J 3 bases short, with 15 bases between. The CDR3 has 15 amino acids. CDR3 sequence reads: CASSPRGYMKETQYF. The DNA of the CDR3 is TGCGCCAGCAGCCCTAGAGGCTATATGAAAGAGACCCAGTACTTC.

The chain has TRBV2 and TRBJ2-7; D remains ambiguous. Trimming cost V 0 bases and J 0 bases, with 15 bases left between them. The germline CDR1 and CDR2 sequences are SNHLY and FYNNEI. This CDR3 is built from 17 residues. CDR3 in DNA: TGTGCCAGCAGTGAAGCGTGGCAGGCAGTGAGCTCCTACGAGCAGTACTTC. This encodes CASSEAWQAVSSYEQYF.